A selection of T cell receptor beta chains follows, all from one sample in a study of blood T cell repertoires in COVID-19. Sequenced by immunoSEQ multiplex PCR; TCRdb stores in-frame clones only, minus some. The sample comprises 250,000 or so clones, about 82% of which are singletons, and around 6.4% rests with the top ten. The source material was peripheral blood. These receptors all stem from an older woman with active or convalescent COVID-19. The CDR3 runs from the conserved cysteine through the conserved F or W. Each record gives: J gene, clone size, D gene, V gene, CDR3 DNA, CDR3 protein. A D gene is named only where the DNA matches it firmly. Size tells how often a clone was seen (once, few, many) or the class of an expanded clone, and some rows leave it out.

>TRBJ2-5|.|.|TRBV18
TGTGCCAGCTCACCAAACGGTGCCCAAGAGACCCAGTACTTC
CASSPNGAQETQYF
>TRBJ1-1|.|TRBD1|TRBV19
TGTGCCAGTCATCCCCACCTAGGGACAGCCGGAGCTTTCTTT
CASHPHLGTAGAFF
>TRBJ2-3|.|.|TRBV10-1
TGCGCCAGCAGTGTTGAACACGGAGGTACGCAGTATTTT
CASSVEHGGTQYF
>TRBJ1-2|.|.|TRBV30
TGTGCCTGGAGTGTTGGAGTTTATGGCTACACCTTC
CAWSVGVYGYTF
>TRBJ1-1|.|TRBD1|TRBV5-1
TGCGCCAGCAGCTTGTGGGCGCAGGGGGCTGAAGCTTTCTTT
CASSLWAQGAEAFF
>TRBJ1-3|.|.|TRBV5-4
TGTGCCAGCAGCTTGGCGTTACAGGGTTTTGGAAACACCATATATTTT
CASSLALQGFGNTIYF
>TRBJ1-2|.|.|TRBV7-8
TGTGCCACCACGGAGGACTCAACGTTCAACTATGGCTACACCTTC
CATTEDSTFNYGYTF
>TRBJ1-4|.|.|TRBV19
TGTGCCACAACAGGGTCCACTAATGAAAAACTGTTTTTT
CATTGSTNEKLFF
>TRBJ1-2|few|.|TRBV6-1
TGTGCCAGCAGTGAAGGGCAGCCCAGGGTCTATGGCTACACCTTC
CASSEGQPRVYGYTF
>TRBJ2-1|.|TRBD1|TRBV3-1/TRBV3-2
TGTGCCAGCAGCCAAGAATTCGGGCAGGGGGCGAAGCAGTTCTTC
CASSQEFGQGAKQFF
>TRBJ1-5|.|TRBD1|TRBV27
TGTGCCAGCAGTCCTCCGGGACAGGGACATCAGCCCCAGCATTTT
CASSPPGQGHQPQHF
>TRBJ1-4|.|TRBD1|TRBV19
TGTGCCAGTACGCCGACAGGGGGCGTTGAAAAACTGTTTTTT
CASTPTGGVEKLFF
>TRBJ1-4|.|TRBD1|TRBV5-8
TGTGCCAGCAGCGCCGGGACAGCGAGAGGGGAAAAACTGTTTTTT
CASSAGTARGEKLFF
>TRBJ1-2|few|.|TRBV5-1
TGCGCCAGCAGCTTGGACACAACTAACTATGGCTACACCTTC
CASSLDTTNYGYTF
>TRBJ2-5|.|TRBD1|TRBV5-4
TGTGCCAGCAGCCGGGACAGGGGGAATCAAGAGACCCAGTACTTC
CASSRDRGNQETQYF
>TRBJ1-5|few|.|TRBV19
TGTGCCAGTAGTAGATATGGGCAGGGGCGGTATAGCAATCAGCCCCAGCATTTT
CASSRYGQGRYSNQPQHF
>TRBJ1-5|many|.|TRBV6-1
TGTGCCAGCAGTGAAGGCGCCCGAGGGAATCAGCCCCAGCATTTT
CASSEGARGNQPQHF
>TRBJ2-1|.|.|TRBV27
TGTGCCAGCAGTAGGGACAAAGCAACCTACAATGAGCAGTTCTTC
CASSRDKATYNEQFF
>TRBJ2-1|.|.|TRBV6-5
TGTGCCAGCAGTTACGGTCAGTACTCCTACAATGAGCAGTTCTTC
CASSYGQYSYNEQFF
>TRBJ2-4|.|.|TRBV2
TGTGCCAGCAGTGGAGGCTACCCCAGCAAAAACATTCAGTACTTC
CASSGGYPSKNIQYF
>TRBJ1-2|.|TRBD1|TRBV27
TGTGCCAGCAGACCGGGACAGGGGCTTTACTATGGCTACACCTTC
CASRPGQGLYYGYTF
>TRBJ1-2|few|TRBD1|TRBV7-2
TGTGCCAGCAGCTTAGACCACAGGGGATTGTTGGCGGATGGCTACACCTTC
CASSLDHRGLLADGYTF
>TRBJ2-1|.|TRBD2|TRBV19
TGTGCCACCCAGCTGGGGAGAAGACTAGCGGCGTACAATGAGCAGTTCTTC
CATQLGRRLAAYNEQFF
>TRBJ2-3|few|.|TRBV6-1
TGTGCCAGCAGTGAAGAGACGGGGGGCACAGATACGCAGTATTTT
CASSEETGGTDTQYF
>TRBJ2-7|.|TRBD2|TRBV7-2
TGTGCCAGCAGCTTAATAGGGCTAGCGGGAGGCGAGCAGTACTTC
CASSLIGLAGGEQYF
>TRBJ2-1|.|.|TRBV27
TGTGCCAGCAGTTGGGGCGGGGAAAATGAGCAGTTCTTC
CASSWGGENEQFF
>TRBJ2-1|.|TRBD2|TRBV5-6
TGTGCCAGCAGCCTACCCATTAGCGGGTACGCCAATGAGCAGTTCTTC
CASSLPISGYANEQFF
>TRBJ2-1|.|TRBD2|TRBV7-3
TGTGCCAGCAGCTCTAGCGGGAGGGGAAGTGAGCAGTTCTTC
CASSSSGRGSEQFF
>TRBJ2-7|.|TRBD2|TRBV19
TGTGCCAGTAGTATAGCAGCGGGAGTCTTGTACGAGCAGTACTTC
CASSIAAGVLYEQYF
>TRBJ2-1|.|TRBD1|TRBV5-1
TGCGCCAGCAGCTTGGGGCAGGGGGCGCAAGGTGAGCAGTTCTTC
CASSLGQGAQGEQFF
>TRBJ1-6|.|TRBD1|TRBV2
TGTGCCAGCAGCTCTGGACAGGGGTTGAATAATTCACCCCTCCACTTT
CASSSGQGLNNSPLHF
>TRBJ1-2|.|.|TRBV7-9
TGTGCCAGCAGCCCGGTGTCTAACTATGGCTACACCTTC
CASSPVSNYGYTF
>TRBJ2-7|.|TRBD2|TRBV30
TGTGCCTGGAGCGGAGGACTAGCGGGCTCCTACGAGCAGTACTTC
CAWSGGLAGSYEQYF
>TRBJ1-6|.|TRBD1|TRBV4-2
TGTGCCAGCAGTCGAGGACAGGGGGCGGATAATTCACCCCTCCACTTT
CASSRGQGADNSPLHF
>TRBJ2-2|.|TRBD2|TRBV30
TGTGCCTGGAGCGTCTCCGGGGCTAGCGGGAGAACCGGGGAGCTGTTTTTT
CAWSVSGASGRTGELFF
>TRBJ1-2|.|.|TRBV28
TGTGCCAGCAGTTTATCGGAGGGCTATCGCTACACCTTC
CASSLSEGYRYTF
>TRBJ1-6|.|.|TRBV11-3
TGTGCCAGCAGCTTAGAGGGGGGGGCAGGTCGGTCCCACCTAGCCAGGTCCTATTCACCCCTCCACTTT
CASSLEGGAGRSHLARSYSPLHF
>TRBJ2-5|.|.|TRBV24-1
TGTGCCACCAGTGACCCAGGGGAGACCCAGTACTTC
CATSDPGETQYF